This T cell receptor (beta chain) was captured in a study of T-cell reconstitution after alpha-beta-depleted transplantation in children. General study results and limits: By about two months after transplant, alpha-beta T cells reportedly arose from several hundred graft clones that had expanded.

A remark on this clonotype: Its antigen is not identified.

The CDR3 spans 15 residues. Germline CDR1 ENHRY, CDR2 SYGVKD. Unmatched junction bases numbered 7, after V lost 7 bases and J lost 5 bases. Unique molecular identifiers were incorporated into the prepared TCRbeta library. MiXCR, run by TCRdb on the PCR reads, gives a single entry per CDR3 protein. The sample records about 640,000 distinct CDR3 sequences, approximately 13% being singletons. The rearrangement links TRBV10-3 to TRBJ2-1, with 11 bases fitting TRBD2. The clonotype comes from a male patient between 10 and 17 years old who had a stem cell transplant for acute myeloid leukemia, so the T cells may come from the graft donor. The sequencing here drew on PBMCs, mostly from graft donor cells, taken 360 days after TCRalphabeta/CD19-depleted stem cell transplant. The chain's CDR3 is CAIMISGRADNEQFF. As DNA, the CDR3 is TGTGCCATCATGATTAGCGGGAGGGCCGACAATGAGCAGTTCTTC.